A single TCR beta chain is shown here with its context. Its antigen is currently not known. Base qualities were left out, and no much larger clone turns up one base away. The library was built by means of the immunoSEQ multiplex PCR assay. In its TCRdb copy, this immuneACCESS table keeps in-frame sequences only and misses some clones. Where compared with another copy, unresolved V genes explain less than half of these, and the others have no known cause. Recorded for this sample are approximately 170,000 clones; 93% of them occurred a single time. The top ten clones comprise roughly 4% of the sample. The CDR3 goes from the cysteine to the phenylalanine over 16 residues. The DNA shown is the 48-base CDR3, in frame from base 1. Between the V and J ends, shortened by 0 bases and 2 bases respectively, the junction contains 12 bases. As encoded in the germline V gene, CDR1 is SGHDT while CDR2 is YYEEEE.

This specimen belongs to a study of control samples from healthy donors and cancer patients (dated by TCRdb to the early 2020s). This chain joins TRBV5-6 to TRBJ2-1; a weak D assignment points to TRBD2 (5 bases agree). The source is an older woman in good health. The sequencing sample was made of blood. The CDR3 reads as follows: CASSLGLDSTYNEQFF. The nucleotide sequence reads TGTGCCAGCAGCTTGGGTCTGGACTCAACCTACAATGAGCAGTTCTTC.